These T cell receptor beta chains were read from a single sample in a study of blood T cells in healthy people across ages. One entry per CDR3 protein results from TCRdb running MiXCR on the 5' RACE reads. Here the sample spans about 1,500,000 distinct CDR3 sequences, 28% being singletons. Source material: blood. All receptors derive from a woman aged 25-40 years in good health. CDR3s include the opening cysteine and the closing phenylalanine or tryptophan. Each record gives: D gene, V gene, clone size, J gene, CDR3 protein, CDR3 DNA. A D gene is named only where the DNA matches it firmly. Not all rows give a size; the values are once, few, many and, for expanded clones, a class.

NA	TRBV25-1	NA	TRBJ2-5	CASSEPGAGQETQYF	TGTGCCAGCAGTGAACCGGGAGCGGGTCAAGAGACCCAGTACTTC
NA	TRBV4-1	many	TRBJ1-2	CASSDPNEYGYTF	TGCGCCAGCAGCGACCCCAACGAGTATGGCTACACCTTC
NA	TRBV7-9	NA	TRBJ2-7	CASAWWGEQYF	TGTGCCAGCGCGTGGTGGGGTGAGCAGTACTTC
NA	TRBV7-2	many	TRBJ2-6	CASSLFGGAGANVLTF	TGTGCCAGCAGCTTATTTGGGGGAGCTGGGGCCAACGTCCTGACTTTC
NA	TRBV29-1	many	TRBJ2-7	CSVVFRSSYEQYF	TGCAGCGTTGTGTTTAGGAGCTCCTACGAGCAGTACTTC
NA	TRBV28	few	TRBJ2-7	CASSAVEAYEQYF	TGTGCCAGCAGTGCGGTGGAGGCCTACGAGCAGTACTTC
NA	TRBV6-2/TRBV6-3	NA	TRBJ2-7	CASSYDSKGEQYF	TGTGCCAGCAGTTACGATAGTAAGGGCGAGCAGTACTTC
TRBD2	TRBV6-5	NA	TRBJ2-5	CASSYGTSGSRKQYF	TGTGCCAGCAGTTACGGGACTAGCGGGAGTCGGAAGCAGTACTTC
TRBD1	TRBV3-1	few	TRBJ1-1	CASKDRGTEAFF	TGTGCCAGCAAGGACAGGGGCACTGAAGCTTTCTTT
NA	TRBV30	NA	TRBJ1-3	CASQVFSGNTRYF	TGTGCCTCCCAGGTGTTCTCTGGAAACACCAGATATTTT
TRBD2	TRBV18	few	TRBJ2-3	CASSPGTSGFDTQYF	TGTGCCAGCTCACCAGGGACTAGCGGGTTTGATACGCAGTATTTT
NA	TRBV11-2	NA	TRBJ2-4	CASSQGGRRYF	TGTGCCAGCAGCCAGGGGGGCAGGAGGTACTTC
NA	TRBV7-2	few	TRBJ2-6	CASSLYDAGSSGANVLTF	TGTGCCAGCAGCTTATACGATGCAGGCTCCTCTGGGGCCAACGTCCTGACTTTC
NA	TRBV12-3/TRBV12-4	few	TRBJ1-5	CASSLEWNQPQHF	TGTGCCAGCAGTTTAGAGTGGAATCAGCCCCAGCATTTT
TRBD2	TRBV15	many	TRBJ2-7	CATSREGGYEQYF	TGTGCCACCAGCAGAGAGGGAGGGTACGAGCAGTACTTC
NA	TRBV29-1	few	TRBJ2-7	CSVHRDYEQYF	TGCAGCGTTCACAGGGACTACGAGCAGTACTTC
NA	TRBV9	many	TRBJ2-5	CASSPDLAPETQYF	TGTGCCAGCAGCCCAGACTTGGCACCCGAGACCCAGTACTTC
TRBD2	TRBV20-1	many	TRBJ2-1	CSATRGDEQFF	TGCAGTGCTACGCGGGGGGATGAGCAGTTCTTC
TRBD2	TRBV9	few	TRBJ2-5	CASSAGSGGGETQYF	TGTGCCAGCAGTGCGGGGAGCGGGGGCGGGGAGACCCAGTACTTC
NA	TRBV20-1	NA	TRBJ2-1	CSAPPPLRLTGNEQFF	TGCAGTGCTCCCCCCCCTCTTAGACTAACGGGCAATGAGCAGTTCTTC
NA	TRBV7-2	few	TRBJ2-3	CASSLSSVADTQYF	TGTGCCAGCAGCTTGAGTAGCGTCGCAGATACGCAGTATTTT
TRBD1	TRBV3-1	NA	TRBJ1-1	CASSFSGQGGTEAFF	TGTGCCAGCAGCTTCTCCGGACAGGGGGGGACTGAAGCTTTCTTT
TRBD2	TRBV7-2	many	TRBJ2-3	CASSSLILAGGTDTQYF	TGTGCCAGCAGCTCCTTAATACTAGCGGGGGGCACAGATACGCAGTATTTT
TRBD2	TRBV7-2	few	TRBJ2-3	CASSIQTSGADTQYF	TGTGCCAGCAGCATACAGACTAGCGGGGCAGATACGCAGTATTTT
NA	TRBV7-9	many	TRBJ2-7	CASSLDLSSNEQYF	TGTGCCAGCAGCTTAGATCTGTCCTCGAACGAGCAGTACTTC
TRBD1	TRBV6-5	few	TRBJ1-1	CASSPGTGGLAFF	TGTGCCAGCAGTCCCGGGACAGGGGGCTTGGCTTTCTTT
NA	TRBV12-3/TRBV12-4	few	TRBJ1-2	CASSLARQAGGYTF	TGTGCCAGCAGTTTAGCGCGGCAGGCTGGTGGCTACACCTTC